This T cell receptor (beta chain) stems from a study of blood T cells in healthy people across ages. As to this clonotype: Its target is not known.

Healthy Caucasian individuals from Russia aged roughly 6 to 95 were enrolled as donors. Germline V CDR1 and CDR2: MDHEN, SYDVKM. V was shortened by 3 bases and J by 5 bases, with 13 bases between the two germline ends. This CDR3 spans 14 amino acids. A second PCR, run for about 6 to 11 cycles, used a sample-barcoded 5' primer plus a J-beta primer mix. The template-switch adaptor was a 5' adaptor with 12 random nucleotides. It tagged each cDNA molecule. Each CDR3 protein gets one entry after TCRdb re-called the 5' RACE reads with MiXCR. Of around 800,000 distinct CDR3 sequences listed, approximately 59% are singletons. Whole-study findings and limits: Naive and antigen-experienced cells could not be conclusively compared, given unsorted PBMCs. Across samples, TCR beta diversity tracked strongly with naive T cell percentage.

The source material was blood. The V gene is TRBV28, the J gene TRBJ2-5; D could derive from TRBD1 or TRBD2 (6 bases each). The sequence was obtained from a man younger than 45 in good health. The CDR3 loop reads CASSLGGGFETQYF. In DNA form, the CDR3 reads TGTGCCAGCAGTTTGGGGGGCGGGTTTGAGACCCAGTACTTC.